These T cell receptor beta chains were read from a single sample in a study of human T cells and chemical hapten exposure. TCRdb fed the RACE reads into MiXCR, producing one record per CDR3 protein. The table shows roughly 110,000 distinct CDR3 sequences, with 10% to 15% occurring only once. The material was whole blood, obtained in connection with sensitization to the hapten diphenylcyclopropenone (DPC). The receptors here all came from a woman aged 50 to 60 with alopecia areata. Some clones in this sample may be carry-over from other donors' samples. The CDR3 runs from the conserved cysteine through the conserved F or W. The order of the fields is V gene, D gene, clone size, J gene, CDR3 DNA, CDR3 protein. A D gene is named only where the DNA matches it firmly. Clone size is stated in some rows and not others, as once, few, many or a class when expanded.

v_call: TRBV3-1; d_call: .; clone_size: few; j_call: TRBJ2-6; cdr3_nt: TGTGCCAGCAGCCAATACAGGACGCTCCACGTGGCCAACGTCCTGACTTTC; cdr3_aa: CASSQYRTLHVANVLTF
v_call: TRBV11-2; d_call: TRBD1; clone_size: .; j_call: TRBJ2-7; cdr3_nt: TGTGCCAGCAGCTTAGGGGACAGTGATTTTTACGAGCAGTACTTC; cdr3_aa: CASSLGDSDFYEQYF
v_call: TRBV5-1; d_call: TRBD1; clone_size: .; j_call: TRBJ1-1; cdr3_nt: TGCGCCAGCAGCTCCATGTGGGACAGGGGAGGTACTGAAGCTTTCTTT; cdr3_aa: CASSSMWDRGGTEAFF
v_call: TRBV28; d_call: .; clone_size: .; j_call: TRBJ2-1; cdr3_nt: TGTGCCAGCAGATCCCGTCTAGCGAACTCCTACAATGAGCAGTTCTTC; cdr3_aa: CASRSRLANSYNEQFF
v_call: TRBV4-2; d_call: TRBD2; clone_size: few; j_call: TRBJ2-3; cdr3_nt: TGTGCCAGCAGCCAAGATCCTAGCGGAAGCACAGATACGCAGTATTTT; cdr3_aa: CASSQDPSGSTDTQYF
v_call: TRBV5-4; d_call: TRBD2; clone_size: few; j_call: TRBJ2-7; cdr3_nt: TGTGCCAGCAGCCATCTAGCGGGAGGGCCGGGCGAGCAGTACTTC; cdr3_aa: CASSHLAGGPGEQYF
v_call: TRBV18; d_call: TRBD1; clone_size: .; j_call: TRBJ1-3; cdr3_nt: TGTGCCAGCTCACCACGGGGACAGCTCTCTGGAAACACCATATATTTT; cdr3_aa: CASSPRGQLSGNTIYF
v_call: TRBV28; d_call: TRBD2; clone_size: few; j_call: TRBJ2-1; cdr3_nt: TGTGCCAGCAGTTCGCCCACTGGTGCGGGAGGGCCTTTTGAGCAGTTCTTC; cdr3_aa: CASSSPTGAGGPFEQFF
v_call: TRBV20-1; d_call: .; clone_size: few; j_call: TRBJ2-3; cdr3_nt: TGCAGTGCTCGCTCCCCCGGAGATACGCAGTATTTT; cdr3_aa: CSARSPGDTQYF
v_call: TRBV28; d_call: TRBD2; clone_size: few; j_call: TRBJ2-7; cdr3_nt: TGTGCCAGCAGCTACGGCGGGCAGGGAATCGCGGGGGGCCTCTACGAGCAGTACTTC; cdr3_aa: CASSYGGQGIAGGLYEQYF
v_call: TRBV20-1; d_call: TRBD1; clone_size: many; j_call: TRBJ2-6; cdr3_nt: TGCAGTGCTGCTCAATACTCGACAGGGCTAGGCTCTGGGGCCAACGTCCTGACTTTC; cdr3_aa: CSAAQYSTGLGSGANVLTF
v_call: TRBV29-1; d_call: TRBD1; clone_size: .; j_call: TRBJ2-3; cdr3_nt: TGCAGCGGCGGACAGGGGGGAAGCACAGATACGCAGTATTTT; cdr3_aa: CSGGQGGSTDTQYF
v_call: TRBV29-1; d_call: TRBD1; clone_size: .; j_call: TRBJ2-1; cdr3_nt: TGCAGCGGTCAGGGGGATGAGCAGTTCTTC; cdr3_aa: CSGQGDEQFF
v_call: TRBV4-3; d_call: TRBD1; clone_size: few; j_call: TRBJ1-6; cdr3_nt: TGCGCCAGCAGCCAAGATTGGCAGGGGGATTATAATTCACCCCTCCACTTT; cdr3_aa: CASSQDWQGDYNSPLHF
v_call: TRBV20-1; d_call: TRBD2; clone_size: .; j_call: TRBJ2-5; cdr3_nt: TGCAGTGCTACACTAGCGGGGGTCGTTGAGACCCAGTACTTC; cdr3_aa: CSATLAGVVETQYF
v_call: TRBV11-2; d_call: .; clone_size: .; j_call: TRBJ2-4; cdr3_nt: TGTGCCAGCAGCGCCACGGGCCTAGCCAAAAACATTCAGTACTTC; cdr3_aa: CASSATGLAKNIQYF
v_call: TRBV28; d_call: TRBD1; clone_size: .; j_call: TRBJ2-7; cdr3_nt: TGTGCCAGTAGAGACAGGGGGCTATCCTACGAGCAGTACTTC; cdr3_aa: CASRDRGLSYEQYF
v_call: TRBV28; d_call: .; clone_size: .; j_call: TRBJ1-2; cdr3_nt: TGTGCCAGCAGTTCCTTATCCGGAGCTAACTATGGCTACACCTTC; cdr3_aa: CASSSLSGANYGYTF
v_call: TRBV6-5; d_call: .; clone_size: .; j_call: TRBJ2-6; cdr3_nt: TGTGCCAGCAGTTACTTTCTTACCGGGACATTGGGGGGCTCTGGGGCCAACGTCCTGACTTTC; cdr3_aa: CASSYFLTGTLGGSGANVLTF
v_call: TRBV18; d_call: .; clone_size: few; j_call: TRBJ1-4; cdr3_nt: TGTGCCAGCTCACCAATGGCCCTTCGGGACATGAATGAAAAACTGTTTTTT; cdr3_aa: CASSPMALRDMNEKLFF
v_call: TRBV18; d_call: .; clone_size: few; j_call: TRBJ2-1; cdr3_nt: TGTGCCAGCTCACCAACGAGGGGGGGTTTGAATGAGCAGTTCTTC; cdr3_aa: CASSPTRGGLNEQFF
v_call: TRBV12-3/TRBV12-4; d_call: .; clone_size: .; j_call: TRBJ2-3; cdr3_nt: TGTGCCAGCAGCCGCAGTCAGGCAGATACGCAGTATTTT; cdr3_aa: CASSRSQADTQYF
v_call: TRBV5-1; d_call: .; clone_size: .; j_call: TRBJ1-1; cdr3_nt: TGCGCCAGCAGCTTGACCTATGAGAAAAGCGCTGAAGCTTTCTTT; cdr3_aa: CASSLTYEKSAEAFF
v_call: TRBV6-2/TRBV6-3; d_call: .; clone_size: many; j_call: TRBJ1-1; cdr3_nt: TGTGCCAGCAGCCATGGGGGCGCTCGGACCTCGAACACTGAAGCTTTCTTT; cdr3_aa: CASSHGGARTSNTEAFF
v_call: TRBV12-3/TRBV12-4; d_call: .; clone_size: few; j_call: TRBJ2-1; cdr3_nt: TGTGCCAGCGTAACGGGACTTCGAAGCGATGAGCAGTTCTTC; cdr3_aa: CASVTGLRSDEQFF
v_call: TRBV5-1; d_call: .; clone_size: .; j_call: TRBJ1-1; cdr3_nt: TGCGCCAGCAGCTTGGCTCCCCAAGACACTGAAGCTTTCTTT; cdr3_aa: CASSLAPQDTEAFF
v_call: TRBV13; d_call: .; clone_size: many; j_call: TRBJ2-7; cdr3_nt: TGTGCCAGCAGCTTAGGCCGGGGCAAGCAGTACTTC; cdr3_aa: CASSLGRGKQYF
v_call: TRBV2; d_call: .; clone_size: .; j_call: TRBJ1-5; cdr3_nt: TGTGCCAGCAGTGAATGGGTGGGCCATCAGCCCCAGCATTTT; cdr3_aa: CASSEWVGHQPQHF
v_call: TRBV28; d_call: .; clone_size: .; j_call: TRBJ1-1; cdr3_nt: TGTGCCAGCAACGGGCAGGGGCGTACTGAAGCTTTCTTT; cdr3_aa: CASNGQGRTEAFF
v_call: TRBV10-2; d_call: .; clone_size: many; j_call: TRBJ2-3; cdr3_nt: TGCGCCAGCAGTGAGGGAGATACGCAGTATTTT; cdr3_aa: CASSEGDTQYF
v_call: TRBV20-1; d_call: .; clone_size: .; j_call: TRBJ2-3; cdr3_nt: TGCAGTGCGGCGAATAGTCCAGATACGCAGTATTTT; cdr3_aa: CSAANSPDTQYF
v_call: TRBV7-6; d_call: .; clone_size: many; j_call: TRBJ2-1; cdr3_nt: TGTGCCAGCAGCTTAGGATCACCGAGCTCCTACAATGAGCAGTTCTTC; cdr3_aa: CASSLGSPSSYNEQFF
v_call: TRBV11-2; d_call: .; clone_size: .; j_call: TRBJ1-1; cdr3_nt: TGTGCCAGCAGCTTCGGGTGGCCGAGGAACACTGAAGCTTTCTTT; cdr3_aa: CASSFGWPRNTEAFF
v_call: TRBV6-2/TRBV6-3; d_call: TRBD2; clone_size: .; j_call: TRBJ2-4; cdr3_nt: TGTGCCAGCAGGGGACTAGCGGGAGGCCCAGCCCAAAACATTCAGTACTTC; cdr3_aa: CASRGLAGGPAQNIQYF
v_call: TRBV28; d_call: TRBD1; clone_size: many; j_call: TRBJ2-2; cdr3_nt: TGTGCCAGCAGTCTGGGACAGGGGACCACCGGGGAGCTGTTTTTT; cdr3_aa: CASSLGQGTTGELFF
v_call: TRBV11-2; d_call: TRBD2; clone_size: few; j_call: TRBJ2-3; cdr3_nt: TGTGCCAGCAGCTCGACTAGCGGGAGCTTAGGAGATACGCAGTATTTT; cdr3_aa: CASSSTSGSLGDTQYF
v_call: TRBV11-2; d_call: .; clone_size: .; j_call: TRBJ1-3; cdr3_nt: TGTGCCAGCAGCTTAGATCCGGGACCTGGAAACACCATATATTTT; cdr3_aa: CASSLDPGPGNTIYF
v_call: TRBV20-1; d_call: .; clone_size: few; j_call: TRBJ1-2; cdr3_nt: TGCAGTGCCCATAGACGTGGCTACACCTTC; cdr3_aa: CSAHRRGYTF
v_call: TRBV5-4; d_call: TRBD1; clone_size: .; j_call: TRBJ1-2; cdr3_nt: TGTGCCAGCAGCTTCCAGGGCCTGGACAGGAACTATGGCTACACCTTC; cdr3_aa: CASSFQGLDRNYGYTF
v_call: TRBV12-3/TRBV12-4; d_call: .; clone_size: few; j_call: TRBJ1-3; cdr3_nt: TGTGCCAGCAGTAACCTGGTTACCGCCGGGCGGCGGTCTGGAAACACCATATATTTT; cdr3_aa: CASSNLVTAGRRSGNTIYF
v_call: TRBV2; d_call: .; clone_size: .; j_call: TRBJ2-3; cdr3_nt: TGTGCCAGCAGCCCCCGCGGACACGGGTCCGATACGCAGAATTTT; cdr3_aa: CASSPRGHGSDTQNF
v_call: TRBV28; d_call: .; clone_size: .; j_call: TRBJ1-2; cdr3_nt: TGTGCCAGCAGTTTGGGGGCGCGATATGGCTACACCTTC; cdr3_aa: CASSLGARYGYTF
v_call: TRBV7-2; d_call: TRBD1; clone_size: .; j_call: TRBJ1-5; cdr3_nt: TGTGCCAGCAGCCTGACAGGGACAAACAATCAGCCCCAGCATTTT; cdr3_aa: CASSLTGTNNQPQHF
v_call: TRBV7-4; d_call: .; clone_size: few; j_call: TRBJ2-5; cdr3_nt: TGTGCCAGCAGCCGTCGGAGAGAGACCCAGTACTTC; cdr3_aa: CASSRRRETQYF
v_call: TRBV5-1; d_call: .; clone_size: .; j_call: TRBJ1-2; cdr3_nt: TGCGCCAGCAGCTCGACGACAAGCGGGAACTATGGCTACACCTTC; cdr3_aa: CASSSTTSGNYGYTF
v_call: TRBV4-1; d_call: .; clone_size: .; j_call: TRBJ2-7; cdr3_nt: TGCGCCAGCAGCCAAGGACAGTCGATATCCTACGAGCAGTACTTC; cdr3_aa: CASSQGQSISYEQYF
v_call: TRBV18; d_call: .; clone_size: .; j_call: TRBJ1-1; cdr3_nt: TGTGCCAGCTCACCATGGGACGTGAACACTGAAGCTTTCTTT; cdr3_aa: CASSPWDVNTEAFF
v_call: TRBV4-1; d_call: .; clone_size: .; j_call: TRBJ1-1; cdr3_nt: TGCGCCAGCAGCCAGGAGGGGTATAATGAAGCTTTCTTT; cdr3_aa: CASSQEGYNEAFF
v_call: TRBV7-2; d_call: TRBD2; clone_size: .; j_call: TRBJ2-3; cdr3_nt: TGTGCCAGCAGCTTAACCCCGGGACTAGCTTCCCATACGCAGTATTTT; cdr3_aa: CASSLTPGLASHTQYF
v_call: TRBV7-2; d_call: .; clone_size: few; j_call: TRBJ2-7; cdr3_nt: TGTGCCAGCAGCTTCAGGGGAGGTAGCTACGAGCAGTACTTC; cdr3_aa: CASSFRGGSYEQYF
v_call: TRBV12-3/TRBV12-4; d_call: .; clone_size: few; j_call: TRBJ1-1; cdr3_nt: TGTGCCAGCAGTATTGCGACTGAAGCTTTCTTT; cdr3_aa: CASSIATEAFF
v_call: TRBV12-3/TRBV12-4; d_call: .; clone_size: many; j_call: TRBJ2-3; cdr3_nt: TGTGCCAGCGGGGGAGCGCCGATTTTTGGAGATACGCAGTATTTT; cdr3_aa: CASGGAPIFGDTQYF
v_call: TRBV28; d_call: .; clone_size: .; j_call: TRBJ2-7; cdr3_nt: TGTGCCAGCAGTTCACCTGGGCTCGGCTACGAGCAGTACTTC; cdr3_aa: CASSSPGLGYEQYF
v_call: TRBV7-6; d_call: TRBD1; clone_size: few; j_call: TRBJ2-1; cdr3_nt: TGTGCCAGCAGCGCGGACAGGCCGAGCTCCTACAATGAGCAGTTCTTC; cdr3_aa: CASSADRPSSYNEQFF